This entry is about one T cell receptor (beta chain). Antigen unknown. Noted time point: blood 2 weeks post-SBRT. Treatment specified: 15 Gy SBRT to primary tumor, nephrectomy 4 weeks later. Blood was sampled at baseline, 2 weeks and 4 weeks after SBRT. The patient's renal cell carcinoma had clear cell pathology. The data derive from a study of radiation and T cells in renal cell carcinoma. Points from the study as a whole: From baseline, blood top tumor clonotypes peaked at 2 weeks post-radiation. Without pretreatment biopsies, baseline tumor clonotype presence was undetermined.

Generated by immunoSEQ multiplex PCR, the TCRdb table keeps only in-frame clones and is missing some. The top ten hold under 25% of the sample, which has tens of thousands of clones, approximately 86% seen once. V lost 5 bases and J 0 bases, leaving 18 bases between the germline ends. Germline V gives CDR1 SGHTA, CDR2 FQGNSA. The CDR3 has 17 amino acids. This material consisted of blood, taken from a patient whose treatment included radiotherapy and nephrectomy. This receptor was identified in a woman in her forties or fifties with renal cell carcinoma. The V and J genes are TRBV7-2 and TRBJ2-3, with D possibly TRBD2 on 8 matching bases. The chain's CDR3 is CASSQNSGTASTDTQYF. In DNA, the CDR3 is TGTGCCAGCAGCCAGAATAGCGGGACAGCTAGCACAGATACGCAGTATTTT.